The 15 T cell receptor beta chains presented below share a single source sample, sequenced in a study of T cells in Graves' hyperthyroidism and ophthalmopathy. RNA transcripts gave rise to amplified TCR beta CDR3 regions. Researchers ran a first-round RT-PCR on the TCR CDR3 using the HTBI primer set. TCRdb ran MiXCR on the multiplex PCR reads and lists one entry per CDR3 protein. This table holds 300,000 to 450,000 distinct CDR3 sequences, 25% found once. Sequenced input: blood. The origin of the receptors is a man aged 45 to 65 with Graves' hyperthyroidism.

This clonotype was recorded at least ten times. The rearrangement joins TRBV7-3 to TRBJ2-3; TRBD2 agrees at 14 bases. The germline V gene has CDR1 SGHTA and CDR2 FQGTGA. V shed 5 bases, J shed 4 bases, and the junction held 5 bases outside the gene matches. This CDR3 has 16 residues. The CDR3 spells CASSPRLAGGADTQYF. The CDR3 nucleotides are TGTGCCAGCAGCCCGAGACTAGCGGGAGGGGCAGATACGCAGTATTTT.

This clonotype occurred many times. The V call is TRBV7-3, the J call TRBJ2-3, with 9 bases fitting TRBD1. The V gene end was trimmed by 5 bases and the J gene end by 6 bases; junction bases not matched to a gene: 6. Germline V gene sequence: CDR1 SGHTA, CDR2 FQGTGA. The length of the CDR3 is 14 residues. The CDR3 bases are TGTGCCAGCAGCAGGGGACAGGGACTCGATACGCAGTATTTT. Its protein is CASSRGQGLDTQYF.

The V gene is TRBV19, the J gene TRBJ2-1, with 10 positions matching TRBD2. From germline, CDR1 is LNHDA and CDR2 SQIVND (reference sequence). J gave up 7 bases and V 4 bases, and 4 bases lay outside the gene matches. The CDR3 extends over 14 amino acids. The CDR3 nucleotides are TGTGCCAGTAGTACTCCGGGACTAGCGAATGAGCAGTTCTTC. This translates into CASSTPGLANEQFF.

This clonotype occurred a few times. The CDR3 reads CASTESGPESYEQYF. CDR3 DNA: TGCGCCAGCACCGAGAGCGGGCCCGAATCCTACGAGCAGTACTTC. The rearrangement joins TRBV5-1 to TRBJ2-7, with D tentatively TRBD2 (6 bases). The CDR3 is 15 residues long. Germline V lookup: CDR1 SGHRS, CDR2 YFSETQ. Trimming removed 6 bases from V and 1 base from J, with 17 bases in between.

Notes on this clonotype: This may be a read error, as it is one base from a much larger clone. The chain uses TRBV6-1 and TRBJ2-1, with D unclear. Trimming removed 6 bases from V and 10 bases from J, with 4 bases in between. The germline CDR1 and CDR2 sequences are MNHNS and SASEGT. The CDR3 runs to 9 residues. CDR3 in amino acids: CASRDEQFF. The DNA for the CDR3 is TGTGCCAGCAGAGACGAGCAGTTCTTC.

This clonotype turned up a few times. CDR3 residues: CASSLTSGLDNEQFF. For the CDR3, the DNA is TGCGCCAGCAGCTTAACTAGCGGACTCGACAATGAGCAGTTCTTC. V usage is TRBV5-1 and J usage is TRBJ2-1; 8 nucleotides line up with TRBD2. The V gene end was trimmed by 2 bases and the J gene end by 5 bases; junction bases not matched to a gene: 6. The CDR3 consists of 15 residues. Germline V gene lookup returns CDR1 SGHRS and CDR2 YFSETQ.

The gene calls are TRBV29-1 and TRBJ2-3, with 7 bases fitting TRBD2. V trimming: 4 bases; J trimming: 0 bases; junction bases outside the gene matches: 4. Looked up from germline, CDR1 is SQVTM and CDR2 is ANQGSEA. The CDR3 is made up of 14 amino acids. The chain's CDR3 is CSVVASGSTDTQYF. The CDR3 DNA is TGCAGCGTTGTCGCTAGCGGTAGCACAGATACGCAGTATTTT.

The chain couples TRBV5-1 to TRBJ2-1, with 7 positions matching TRBD2. The CDR3 is 17 residues long. J gave up 3 bases and V 1 base, and 10 bases lay outside the gene matches. Looked up from germline, CDR1 is SGHRS and CDR2 is YFSETQ. The CDR3 reads CASSLLLRKRGYNEQFF. CDR3 in DNA: TGCGCCAGCAGCTTGTTGTTAAGGAAGCGGGGCTACAATGAGCAGTTCTTC.

The chain carries TRBV6-2 or TRBV6-3 and TRBJ2-4; the D gene is possibly TRBD2 (6 bases). V shed 6 bases and J shed 10 bases, with 16 bases lying between them. Germline V gene sequence: CDR1 MNHEY, CDR2 SVGEGT. The length of the CDR3 is 13 residues. The chain's CDR3 is CASSWDSRGIQYF. Written as DNA, the CDR3 is TGTGCCAGCAGCTGGGACTCAAGGGGAATTCAGTACTTC.

The chain recombines TRBV7-8 with TRBJ2-7; TRBD1 agrees at 7 bases. Germline CDR1 is SGHVS and CDR2 is FQNEAQ. Losses at the gene ends were 8 bases for V and 0 bases for J; bases not matched to a gene: 13. The length of the CDR3 is 16 residues. CDR3 sequence: CASAGQATLSSYEQYF. The CDR3 coding sequence is TGTGCCAGCGCTGGACAGGCTACACTGAGCTCCTACGAGCAGTACTTC.

The chain is built from TRBV19 and TRBJ2-3; D perhaps matches TRBD1 (5 bases). Germline CDR1 is LNHDA and CDR2 is SQIVND (reference sequence). The CDR3 is 13 residues long. Trimming cost V 4 bases and J 7 bases, with 12 bases left between them. CDR3 sequence: CASSTKGSYTQYF. Written as DNA, the CDR3 is TGTGCCAGTAGTACCAAGGGGTCGTATACGCAGTATTTT.

CDR3 in amino acids: CASSSGVMGLKPQHF. CDR3 in DNA: TGTGCCAGCAGCTCGGGGGTGATGGGTCTCAAGCCCCAGCATTTT. This chain joins TRBV12-3 or TRBV12-4 and TRBJ1-5; possible D gene TRBD1, 5 bases. V lost 6 bases and J lost 8, with 20 bases in between. The CDR3 consists of 15 residues.

V usage is TRBV20-1 and J usage is TRBJ2-7; perhaps TRBD2 as D (6 bases). CDR3 length: 14 amino acids. Germline V gene sequence: CDR1 DFQATT, CDR2 SNEGSKA (reference sequence). With 0 bases removed from V and 2 bases from J, the gap between germline ends came to 11 bases. The CDR3 sequence is CSARDGGRTYEQYF. The CDR3 nucleotides are TGCAGTGCTAGAGATGGGGGGAGGACCTACGAGCAGTACTTC.

This clonotype was seen at least ten times. The chain has TRBV3-1 and TRBJ2-1; no clear D. The CDR3 extends over 12 amino acids. The V and J ends lost 1 base and 6 bases respectively, with 4 bases between them. Germline loops: CDR1 LGHDT, CDR2 YNNKEL (reference sequence). CDR3 protein: CASSQGPNEQFF. The CDR3 nucleotides are TGTGCCAGCAGCCAAGGGCCCAATGAGCAGTTCTTC.

The rearrangement uses TRBV28 and TRBJ2-1, with D unresolved. This CDR3 has 14 amino acids. V was trimmed by 8 bases and J by 3 bases, leaving 14 bases between them. Germline CDR1 is MDHEN and CDR2 is SYDVKM. CDR3 in amino acids: CASSLPEDYNEQFF. Written as DNA, the CDR3 is TGTGCCAGCTCCCTTCCGGAAGACTACAATGAGCAGTTCTTC.